This T cell receptor (beta chain) was sequenced in a study of blood T cell repertoires in COVID-19 (dated by TCRdb to the early 2020s). In terms of the full investigation: Samples from collaborators originated in the United States, Italy and Spain and spanned both the acute and convalescent phases of COVID-19. Where HLA class I and class II types were available, the types were taken from metadata supplied by the sample provider, not from assay-based typing. Subjects who had been exposed to COVID-19, were actively infected with it, or had recovered from it provided the deeply sampled blood TCRbeta repertoires that made up the dataset. The prospective study material was composed of cDNA or gDNA derived from T cells, B-cell-depleted T cells, or PBMCs. The samples were drawn from the first 160 participants of the ongoing ImmuneRACE study and from 950 to 1,500 subjects provided by 6 global collaborators. The sample metadata nearly always contained a de-identified subject ID, COVID-19 status, age in years and sex. The repertoires were made available in a free public database intended to serve as a resource for research on the immune response to SARS-CoV-2.

CDR3 length: 16 amino acids, cysteine to phenylalanine. Of all the DNA, just the CDR3 is kept, 48 bases in frame from base 1. The germline V gene (reference sequence) yields LGHDT for CDR1 and YNNKEL for CDR2. V and J are trimmed by 4 bases and 3 bases, and the gene matches miss 4 bases of the junction. The immunoSEQ Assay, a bias-controlled multiplex PCR, was used to amplify TCRbeta CDR3 regions from genomic DNA. Concerning the study's data processing: Within the assay, amplification of reference gene primers was used to estimate how many nucleated cells each sample contained. Sequence reads were collapsed and filtered to measure the absolute abundance of every unique TCRbeta CDR3 rearrangement. For each sample, productive Simpson clonality was calculated by taking the square root of Simpson's diversity index across productive rearrangements. The table was pulled from immuneACCESS by TCRdb, which kept in-frame rearrangements only. Such tables lose some clones; where checked, under half of the loss comes from unresolved V genes, and the rest has no known cause. V, J and clone size are those of that table, while D and trimming were read from the DNA. The sample contains roughly 150,000 clones, over 70% of them found a single time. Roughly 5.7% of the sample is taken by the ten largest.

A remark on this clone: The clone's antigen remains unknown. Base qualities are not at hand, and no much larger clone is one base apart.

In the prospective study, participants were about 18 to 100 years old, resided in 24 geographic areas of the United States, and were enrolled through a virtual design. In the prospective study, participants were assigned to cohorts based on the clinical history participants reported in a screening survey and a study questionnaire. Each participant in the prospective study had whole blood, serum and a nasopharyngeal or oropharyngeal swab collected by mobile phlebotomists. Prospective study participants could optionally give additional blood draws and questionnaires over an approximately two-month period. Prospective study blood samples were shipped either frozen or at room temperature before DNA extraction. Study-wide findings and limitations: The amount of clinical and demographic metadata varied by source and participant and was provided uncurated.

The V gene is TRBV3-1 (or the pseudogene TRBV3-2) and the J gene is TRBJ2-1; 12 of the junction bases match TRBD2. Sequencing input: PBMCs or T cells enriched from blood (not recorded which). The TCR comes from a woman between 40 and 50 years old with acute COVID-19. Here the CDR3 is given as CASSRTSGNVYNEQFF. The DNA sequence reads TGTGCCAGCAGCCGGACTAGCGGGAACGTCTACAATGAGCAGTTCTTC.